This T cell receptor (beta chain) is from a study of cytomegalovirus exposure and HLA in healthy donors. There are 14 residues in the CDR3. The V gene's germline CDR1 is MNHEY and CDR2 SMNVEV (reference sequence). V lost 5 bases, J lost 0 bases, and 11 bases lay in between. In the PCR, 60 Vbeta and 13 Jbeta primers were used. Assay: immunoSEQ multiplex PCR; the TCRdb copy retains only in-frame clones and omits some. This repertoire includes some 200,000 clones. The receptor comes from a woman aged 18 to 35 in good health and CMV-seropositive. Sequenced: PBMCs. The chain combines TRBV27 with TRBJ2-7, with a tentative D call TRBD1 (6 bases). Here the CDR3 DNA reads TGTGCCAGCAGTCTCCGGGACACCTCCTACGAGCAGTACTTC. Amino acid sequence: CASSLRDTSYEQYF.